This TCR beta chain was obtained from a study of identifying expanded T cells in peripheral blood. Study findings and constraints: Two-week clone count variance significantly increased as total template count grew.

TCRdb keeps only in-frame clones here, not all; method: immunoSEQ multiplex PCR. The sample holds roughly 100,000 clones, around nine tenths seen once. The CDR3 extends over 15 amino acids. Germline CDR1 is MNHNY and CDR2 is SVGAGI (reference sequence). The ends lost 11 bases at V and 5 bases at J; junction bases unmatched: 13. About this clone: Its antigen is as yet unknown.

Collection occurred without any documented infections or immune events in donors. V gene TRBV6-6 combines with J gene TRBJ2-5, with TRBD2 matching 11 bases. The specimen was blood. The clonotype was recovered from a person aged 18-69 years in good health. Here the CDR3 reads CAGRGTSGGGETQYF. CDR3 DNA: TGTGCCGGACGTGGAACTAGCGGGGGCGGGGAGACCCAGTACTTC.